The rows below give T cell receptor beta chains drawn from one sample of a study of shared clonotypes between healthy human individuals. Clones were read by immunoSEQ multiplex PCR, and TCRdb kept only the in-frame ones, dropping some. The sample contains over 1.4 million clones, roughly 96% of which appear only once. The sample was naive CD4+ T cells sorted from blood. The receptors stem from a man aged 25 to 40 in good health. Both conserved end residues are part of each CDR3. The order of the fields is J gene, D gene, CDR3 length, V gene, clone size, CDR3 DNA, CDR3 protein. The D gene is left open where the match is weak. The size entry is marked missing in some rows and otherwise reads once, few, many or a size class.

J gene: TRBJ1-4
D gene: .
CDR3 length: 14
V gene: TRBV5-4
clone size: .
CDR3 DNA: TGTGCCAGCAGCCCGGACAGCACTAATGAAAAACTGTTTTTT
CDR3 protein: CASSPDSTNEKLFF

J gene: TRBJ2-2
D gene: TRBD2
CDR3 length: 16
V gene: TRBV7-2
clone size: .
CDR3 DNA: TGTGCCAGCAGCTTAAGTATGGCGGGAGTCCCCGGGGAGCTGTTTTTT
CDR3 protein: CASSLSMAGVPGELFF

J gene: TRBJ1-1
D gene: TRBD1
CDR3 length: 16
V gene: TRBV5-1
clone size: once
CDR3 DNA: TGCGCCAGCAGCAGTGGGACAGGGGTGGTGAACACTGAAGCTTTCTTT
CDR3 protein: CASSSGTGVVNTEAFF

J gene: TRBJ1-2
D gene: .
CDR3 length: 15
V gene: TRBV9
clone size: .
CDR3 DNA: TGTGCCAGCAGCGTCCTCCCCGCCGGGGACTATGGCTACACCTTC
CDR3 protein: CASSVLPAGDYGYTF

J gene: TRBJ2-1
D gene: TRBD2
CDR3 length: 16
V gene: TRBV5-1
clone size: .
CDR3 DNA: TGCGCCAGCAGCTCGGGACTAGCGGGTAATTACAATGAGCAGTTCTTC
CDR3 protein: CASSSGLAGNYNEQFF

J gene: TRBJ1-1
D gene: .
CDR3 length: 13
V gene: TRBV28
clone size: .
CDR3 DNA: TGTGCCAGCAGTTTATCCGGGGGCACTGAAGCTTTCTTT
CDR3 protein: CASSLSGGTEAFF

J gene: TRBJ1-2
D gene: .
CDR3 length: 11
V gene: TRBV6-4
clone size: .
CDR3 DNA: TGTGCCAGCAGTGCGGGATATGGCTACACCTTC
CDR3 protein: CASSAGYGYTF

J gene: TRBJ2-1
D gene: TRBD1
CDR3 length: 15
V gene: TRBV7-8
clone size: .
CDR3 DNA: TGTGCCAGCAGCTTAACGGGACAGGGGAAGCATGAGCAGTTCTTC
CDR3 protein: CASSLTGQGKHEQFF

J gene: TRBJ1-4
D gene: TRBD1
CDR3 length: 14
V gene: TRBV28
clone size: .
CDR3 DNA: TGTGCCAGCAGGACTGGGACAGTAGGTGAAAAACTGTTTTTT
CDR3 protein: CASRTGTVGEKLFF

J gene: TRBJ2-3
D gene: TRBD2
CDR3 length: 16
V gene: TRBV28
clone size: .
CDR3 DNA: TGTGCCAGCAGTCCACGACTAGCGCGTAGCACAGATACGCAGTATTTT
CDR3 protein: CASSPRLARSTDTQYF

J gene: TRBJ2-1
D gene: .
CDR3 length: 18
V gene: TRBV7-9
clone size: .
CDR3 DNA: TGTGCCAGCAGCCCCTCGGCCGGGAGTATCCTCTCCTACAATGAGCAGTTCTTC
CDR3 protein: CASSPSAGSILSYNEQFF

J gene: TRBJ1-5
D gene: TRBD1
CDR3 length: 14
V gene: TRBV2
clone size: .
CDR3 DNA: TGTGCCAGCAGGGTTAGGACAGGCCCTGGGCCCCAGCATTTT
CDR3 protein: CASRVRTGPGPQHF

J gene: TRBJ2-3
D gene: TRBD2
CDR3 length: 14
V gene: TRBV28
clone size: .
CDR3 DNA: TGTGCCAGCAGTTCAACTAGCGGGATTGATACGCAGTATTTT
CDR3 protein: CASSSTSGIDTQYF

J gene: TRBJ2-2
D gene: .
CDR3 length: 15
V gene: TRBV4-1
clone size: .
CDR3 DNA: TGCGCCAGCAGCCCCCTTCCCACCGGCTTCCGGGAGCTGTTTTTT
CDR3 protein: CASSPLPTGFRELFF

J gene: TRBJ2-7
D gene: TRBD2
CDR3 length: 14
V gene: TRBV5-4
clone size: .
CDR3 DNA: TGTGCCAGCAGCCAGTGGACTAGCACCTACGAGCAGTACTTC
CDR3 protein: CASSQWTSTYEQYF

J gene: TRBJ1-1
D gene: TRBD1
CDR3 length: 15
V gene: TRBV7-8
clone size: .
CDR3 DNA: TGTGCCAGCAGCTTCCGTGACAGGGGAAACACTGAAGCTTTCTTT
CDR3 protein: CASSFRDRGNTEAFF

J gene: TRBJ1-1
D gene: .
CDR3 length: 19
V gene: TRBV11-2
clone size: .
CDR3 DNA: TGTGCCAGCAGCTTAGCAGTGGCCGGGTCCCTAAGGATGAACACTGAAGCTTTCTTT
CDR3 protein: CASSLAVAGSLRMNTEAFF

J gene: TRBJ2-2
D gene: .
CDR3 length: 13
V gene: TRBV9
clone size: .
CDR3 DNA: TGTGCCAGCAGCGTCACAGGGACCGGGGAGCTGTTTTTT
CDR3 protein: CASSVTGTGELFF

J gene: TRBJ2-3
D gene: .
CDR3 length: 15
V gene: TRBV7-8
clone size: .
CDR3 DNA: TGTGCCAGCGGGCCGAGGCACCTCGGCCCAGATACGCAGTATTTT
CDR3 protein: CASGPRHLGPDTQYF

J gene: TRBJ2-4
D gene: TRBD1
CDR3 length: 16
V gene: TRBV19
clone size: .
CDR3 DNA: TGTGCCAGTAGCACCAGGGACAGCCTAGCCAAAAACATTCAGTACTTC
CDR3 protein: CASSTRDSLAKNIQYF

J gene: TRBJ1-1
D gene: .
CDR3 length: 14
V gene: TRBV25-1
clone size: .
CDR3 DNA: TGTGCCAGTCCAGGGAGACTGCCGAACACTGAAGCTTTCTTT
CDR3 protein: CASPGRLPNTEAFF

J gene: TRBJ2-7
D gene: TRBD2
CDR3 length: 16
V gene: TRBV11-2
clone size: .
CDR3 DNA: TGTGCCAGCAGCTTGATGACTAGCGGGATGGCCTACGAGCAGTACTTC
CDR3 protein: CASSLMTSGMAYEQYF

J gene: TRBJ2-2
D gene: .
CDR3 length: 17
V gene: TRBV4-1
clone size: .
CDR3 DNA: TGCGCCAGCAGCCAGCCTGCGGGCGGCCTCCTTGAGGGGGAGCTGTTTTTT
CDR3 protein: CASSQPAGGLLEGELFF

J gene: TRBJ2-7
D gene: .
CDR3 length: 14
V gene: TRBV7-9
clone size: once
CDR3 DNA: TGTGCCAGCAGCTTAAGTGTCAGGACCTACGAGCAGTACTTC
CDR3 protein: CASSLSVRTYEQYF

J gene: TRBJ2-7
D gene: .
CDR3 length: 14
V gene: TRBV10-1
clone size: .
CDR3 DNA: TGCGCCAGCAGTGGCTGGCAGGGTCCCTACGAGCAGTACTTC
CDR3 protein: CASSGWQGPYEQYF

J gene: TRBJ2-7
D gene: TRBD2
CDR3 length: 17
V gene: TRBV5-1
clone size: once
CDR3 DNA: TGCGCCAGCAGCTTGACTAGCGGGAGGTCCGGGGGGTCAGGGCAGTACTTC
CDR3 protein: CASSLTSGRSGGSGQYF